This passage covers 19 T cell receptor beta chains from one sample sequenced in a study of T-cell memory formation after mild COVID-19. TCRdb reprocessed the 5' RACE reads via MiXCR and lists one record per CDR3 protein. This table has 400,000 to 450,000 distinct CDR3 sequences, roughly 18% appearing once. Source material: PBMCs or a T cell subset sorted from them (not recorded which). The source of these receptors is a man younger than 30 who had mild COVID-19 (a few samples of this study predate the infection). Cell type and time point are not known.

The rearrangement links TRBV4-2 to TRBJ1-5; a weak D match, TRBD1 (5 bases). The CDR3 is 16 amino acids. Germline lookup yields CDR1 LGHNA and CDR2 YNFKEQ. V lost 0 bases and J lost 0, with 9 bases in between. The CDR3 sequence is CASSQDGGDSNQPQHF. In nucleotides, the CDR3 is TGTGCCAGCAGCCAAGATGGGGGGGATAGCAATCAGCCCCAGCATTTT.

A word on this clonotype: Relative to the germline gene, one junction end is altered; a read error may explain this. The chain couples TRBV7-2 to TRBJ2-2; D is unclear. Germline CDR1 reads SGHTA; CDR2 reads FQGNSA. CDR3 length equals 11 residues. Written as DNA, the CDR3 is TGTGCCAGCAACTTAGGCGGGGAGCTGTTTTTT. This gives the protein CASNLGGELFF.

This clonotype was seen a few times. The chain is built from TRBV20-1 and TRBJ1-1; D is possibly TRBD1 (6 bases). V was trimmed by 1 base and J by 5 bases, leaving 14 bases between them. The CDR3 is 14 residues long. Per the germline V gene, CDR1 is DFQATT and CDR2 is SNEGSKA (reference sequence). The CDR3 protein is CSARVRGGWTEAFF. In DNA, the CDR3 is TGCAGTGCTAGAGTCAGGGGCGGGTGGACTGAAGCTTTCTTT.

This clonotype was counted between two and nine times. The chain combines TRBV7-9 with TRBJ2-3; D gene unclear. In germline, CDR1 is SEHNR, CDR2 FQNEAQ (reference sequence). V shed 5 bases and J shed 2 bases, with 11 bases lying between them. CDR3 length: 14 amino acids. The CDR3 DNA reads TGTGCCAGCAGCACCTCCAGCGACACAGATACGCAGTATTTT. This encodes CASSTSSDTDTQYF.

J is TRBJ2-7 and V is TRBV6-6; D is possibly TRBD1 or TRBD2 (5 bases each). The V end lost 8 bases, the J end lost 0 bases, and 11 bases lay between the germline ends. This CDR3 comprises 13 residues. Per germline, CDR1 MNHNY and CDR2 SVGAGI (reference sequence). CDR3 loop: CASQGTISYEQYV. The CDR3 DNA is TGTGCCAGCCAAGGGACGATCTCCTACGAGCAGTACGTC.

In this sample, this clonotype turned up many times. The chain is built from TRBV6-5 and TRBJ2-4, with D perhaps matching TRBD2 (5 bases). Per the germline V gene, CDR1 is MNHEY and CDR2 is SVGAGI. Trimming left V 0 bases short and J 2 bases short, with 11 bases between. CDR3 size: 16 residues. In nucleotides, the CDR3 is TGTGCCAGCAGTTACTCTTCGGACTCTTCCAAAAACATTCAGTACTTC. It codes for CASSYSSDSSKNIQYF.

The V and J genes are TRBV2 and TRBJ2-7, with 8 bases matching TRBD1. V gave up 4 bases and J gave up 6 bases; unmatched junction bases: 2. This CDR3 has 12 residues. CDR1 SNHLY and CDR2 FYNNEI come from the germline V gene. The DNA for the CDR3 is TGTGCCAGCAGTGGGGACAGGACCGAGCAGTACTTC. Encoded protein: CASSGDRTEQYF.

This clonotype appeared many times. The chain couples TRBV7-6 to TRBJ2-3; D may correspond to TRBD1 or TRBD2 (5 bases each). Per germline, CDR1 SGHVS and CDR2 FNYEAQ. Between the trimmed V and J ends, which lost 4 bases and 1 base, there was a span of 15 bases. The CDR3 sequence is 16 residues long. The CDR3 is CASSSGPGPGTDTQYF. The CDR3 DNA follows: TGTGCCAGCAGCTCCGGACCGGGGCCCGGCACAGATACGCAGTATTTT.

The V and J genes are TRBV7-9 and TRBJ2-1; D remains ambiguous. This CDR3 region has 12 residues. Germline V gene lookup returns CDR1 SEHNR and CDR2 FQNEAQ (reference sequence). Trimming took off 3 bases at V and 8 bases at J, with 8 bases between the two ends. The CDR3 DNA is TGTGCCAGCAGCTTCAGTGGGGATGAGCAGTTCTTC. It encodes CASSFSGDEQFF.

Note on this clonotype: At one end the junction does not follow the germline gene, possibly because of a read error. The genes are TRBV3-1 and TRBJ2-3, with a possible D match to TRBD1 (5 bases). Germline V gives CDR1 LGHDT, CDR2 YNNKEL (reference sequence). The CDR3 covers 13 residues. CDR3 in amino acids: CACSQADPGAQFF. The DNA of the CDR3 is TGTGCCTGCAGCCAAGCCGACCCTGGGGCGCAGTTTTTT.

This clonotype was counted between two and nine times. As DNA, the CDR3 is TGTGCCAGCTCCCCGGACAGCTCTGGAAACACCATATATTTT. Translating it yields CASSPDSSGNTIYF. V is TRBV18 and J is TRBJ1-3; a possible D gene is TRBD1 (6 bases). Germline lookup yields CDR1 KGHSH and CDR2 LQKENI. Deletions cut 6 bases from V and 0 bases from J, with 9 bases between. This CDR3 has 14 amino acids.

A few counts support this clonotype. The chain uses TRBV5-1 and TRBJ2-5, with TRBD2 matching over 7 bases. The V and J ends lost 4 bases and 1 base, in that order; junction bases with no gene match: 4. Germline CDR1 and CDR2: SGHRS and YFSETQ. CDR3 length: 14 residues. CDR3 DNA sequence: TGCGCCAGCAGCCAGCGGGGATCCCAAGAGACCCAGTACTTC. It yields the protein CASSQRGSQETQYF.

The genes are TRBV5-1 and TRBJ2-1, with TRBD2 matching 11 bases. The germline gives CDR1 SGHRS, CDR2 YFSETQ. Trimming removed 0 bases from V and 0 bases from J; junction bases left unmatched: 8. The CDR3 is 19 amino acids. CDR3 DNA sequence: TGCGCCAGCAGCTTGGTCCCTAGCGGGGGGCCTAGCTCCTACAATGAGCAGTTCTTC. It translates to CASSLVPSGGPSSYNEQFF.

The genes are TRBV7-9 and TRBJ2-1; D remains unclear. The CDR3 totals 11 residues. V lost 5 bases to trimming and J lost 6 bases, with 5 bases between them. From germline, CDR1 is SEHNR and CDR2 FQNEAQ (reference sequence). The CDR3 region has the DNA TGTGCCAGCAGCCCGGTCAATGAGCAGTTCTTC. Protein: CASSPVNEQFF. Variable domain in full (rest from reference TRBV7-9 and TRBJ2-1): DTGVSQNPRHKITKRGQNVTFRCDPISEHNRLYWYRQTLGQGPEFLTYFQNEAQLEKSRLLSDRFSAERPKGSFSTLEIQRTEQGDSAMYLCASSPVNEQFFGPGTRLTVL.

The J gene is TRBJ2-5, the V gene TRBV7-6; D is undetermined. There are 13 residues in the CDR3. V was shortened by 3 bases and J by 4 bases, with 9 bases between the two germline ends. Germline CDR1 SGHVS, CDR2 FNYEAQ. CDR3 residues: CASSFRIAETQYF. CDR3 sequence (DNA): TGTGCCAGCAGCTTCAGGATAGCAGAGACCCAGTACTTC.

This chain joins TRBV4-1 and TRBJ1-6; TRBD1 agrees at 7 bases. The germline CDR1 and CDR2 sequences are MGHRA and YSYEKL. V shed 4 bases and J 6 bases; nucleotides not matched to a gene: 12. CDR3 size: 17 residues. The CDR3 is CASSPDRDSEVNSPLHF. The DNA of the CDR3 is TGCGCCAGCAGCCCTGACCGGGACAGCGAGGTTAATTCACCCCTCCACTTT.

This clonotype has more than one count but fewer than ten. The chain links TRBV5-6 to TRBJ2-2, with D tentatively TRBD1 (6 bases). Germline CDR1 is SGHDT and CDR2 is YYEEEE. With 2 bases removed from V and 7 bases from J, the gap between germline ends came to 18 bases. This CDR3 spans 16 amino acids. The CDR3 nucleotides are TGTGCCAGCAGCTTACAAAGGAAAAGGGACAACGGGGAGCTGTTTTTT. Translated, it gives CASSLQRKRDNGELFF. Together with reference TRBV5-6 and TRBJ2-2, the CDR3 gives the full variable domain: DAGVTQSPTHLIKTRGQQVTLRCSPKSGHDTVSWYQQALGQGPQFIFQYYEEEERQRGNFPDRFSGHQFPNYSSELNVNALLLGDSALYLCASSLQRKRDNGELFFGEGSRLTVL.

V usage is TRBV7-3 and J usage is TRBJ2-6, with D perhaps TRBD1 (7 bases). The CDR3 extends over 18 amino acids. The germline V and J ends were trimmed by 2 bases and 2 bases, with 16 bases remaining between them. Germline assignment: CDR1 SGHTA and CDR2 FQGTGA. The CDR3 sequence: CASSLGAGGYAGANVLTF. DNA for the CDR3: TGTGCCAGCAGCTTAGGCGCAGGGGGGTATGCTGGGGCCAACGTCCTGACTTTC.

This clonotype was recorded a few times. The V and J genes are TRBV20-1 and TRBJ2-1, with D possibly matching TRBD2 (7 bases). Germline CDR1 is DFQATT and CDR2 is SNEGSKA (reference sequence). V was clipped by 4 bases and J by 8 bases, with 18 bases between them. The length of the CDR3 is 14 residues. The CDR3 sequence is CSATQGLPGDEQFF. The CDR3 nucleotides are TGCAGTGCTACACAGGGACTACCAGGGGATGAGCAGTTCTTC.